The 27 T cell receptor beta chains in this list originate from one sample, sequenced in a study of T cells in localized non-small cell lung cancer. Assay used: immunoSEQ multiplex PCR; TCRdb lists only in-frame clones, some missing. The table shows fewer than 100,000 clones, with roughly 87% occurring only once. The starting material was peripheral blood, obtained before any cancer treatment. These receptor sequences come from a man aged 40 to 70 with stage I squamous cell lung carcinoma.

This clone was recorded only once. The rearrangement links TRBV18 to TRBJ2-7, with 7 bases fitting TRBD2. CDR3 size: 14 residues. J was trimmed by 4 bases and V by 4 bases; bases with no gene match: 7. Per the germline V gene, CDR1 is KGHSH and CDR2 is LQKENI. Here the CDR3 DNA reads TGTGCCAGCTCACATCAGAGGGAGGGGTACGAGCAGTACTTC. Translation gives CASSHQREGYEQYF.

The gene calls are TRBV7-2 and TRBJ2-1; D is possibly TRBD2 (5 bases). CDR3 length: 15 residues. The germline V gene has CDR1 SGHTA and CDR2 FQGNSA. V was shortened by 5 bases and J by 6 bases, with 17 bases between the two germline ends. The CDR3, as DNA: TGTGCCAGCAGCCCAGGACGGGGTTTAGGCAATGAGCAGTTCTTC. Translated, it gives CASSPGRGLGNEQFF.

This chain joins TRBV6-5 and TRBJ1-2; D remains unclear. Trimming cost V 2 bases and J 4 bases, with 8 bases left between them. This CDR3 contains 13 residues. CDR1 is MNHEY and CDR2 is SVGAGI in the germline V gene. The CDR3 protein is CASSYRQAYGYTF. The CDR3 bases are TGTGCCAGCAGTTACCGGCAGGCCTATGGCTACACCTTC.

The J gene is TRBJ1-2, the V gene TRBV5-4, with 7 bases fitting TRBD1. Looked up from germline, CDR1 is SGHNT and CDR2 is YYREEE (reference sequence). V gave up 0 bases and J gave up 4 bases; unmatched junction bases: 9. The CDR3 covers 16 residues. CDR3: CASSLATRGPTYGYTF. The CDR3, as DNA: TGTGCCAGCAGCTTGGCCACGAGGGGGCCAACCTATGGCTACACCTTC. The whole variable domain, filled in from reference TRBV5-4 and TRBJ1-2, reads ETGVTQSPTHLIKTRGQQVTLRCSSQSGHNTVSWYQQALGQGPQFIFQYYREEENGRGNFPPRFSGLQFPNYSSELNVNALELDDSALYLCASSLATRGPTYGYTFGSGTRLTVV.

The genes are TRBV19 and TRBJ2-2; D is undetermined. Germline V CDR1 and CDR2: LNHDA, SQIVND (reference sequence). V was shortened by 3 bases and J by 4 bases, with 3 bases between the two germline ends. The CDR3 has 12 residues. In DNA form, the CDR3 reads TGTGCCAGTAGTATCGGCACCGGGGAGCTGTTTTTT. This translates into CASSIGTGELFF.

The gene calls are TRBV27 and TRBJ2-2; D might be TRBD1 (5 bases). This CDR3 comprises 17 residues. V was clipped by 4 bases and J by 3 bases, with 18 bases between them. In germline, CDR1 is MNHEY, CDR2 SMNVEV (reference sequence). CDR3: CASSYRQTSYYTGELFF. In DNA form, the CDR3 reads TGTGCCAGCAGTTACCGACAGACTTCGTACTACACCGGGGAGCTGTTTTTT.

The V gene is TRBV15, the J gene TRBJ2-2, with D possibly matching TRBD1 (6 bases). CDR1 and CDR2 (germline): LNHNV, YYDKDF (reference sequence). V was clipped by 9 bases and J by 1 base, with 15 bases between them. This CDR3 contains 15 residues. The CDR3 region has the DNA TGTGCCACAAGGGCCTGGGACAAGAACACCGGGGAGCTGTTTTTT. Amino acid sequence: CATRAWDKNTGELFF. Full variable domain (rest looked up from reference TRBV15 and TRBJ2-2): DAMVIQNPRYQVTQFGKPVTLSCSQTLNHNVMYWYQQKSSQAPKLLFHYYDKDFNNEADTPDNFQSRRPNTSFCFLDIRSPGLGDTAMYLCATRAWDKNTGELFFGEGSRLTVL.

The V and J genes are TRBV5-6 and TRBJ1-2; D might be TRBD1 (5 bases). Germline CDR1 SGHDT, CDR2 YYEEEE. The V end lost 0 bases, the J end lost 5 bases, and 14 bases lay between the germline ends. The CDR3 is made up of 15 amino acids. CDR3 DNA: TGTGCCAGCAGCTTGGGGGAGAACGGACATTATGGCTACACCTTC. Amino acids: CASSLGENGHYGYTF.

The genes are TRBV9 and TRBJ1-2; 11 positions agree with TRBD1. Germline trimming cut 0 bases from V and 5 bases from J; bases unmatched to any gene: 6. The CDR3 sequence is 16 residues long. Germline CDR1 SGDLS, CDR2 YYNGEE. The CDR3 nucleotides read TGTGCCAGCAGCGTAGGTGCCGGGACAGGGGGTTATGGCTACACCTTC. This encodes CASSVGAGTGGYGYTF.

CDR3 in amino acids: CASSVPPVDTQYF. For the CDR3, the DNA is TGTGCCAGCAGCGTACCCCCTGTGGATACGCAGTATTTT. The chain carries TRBV9 and TRBJ2-3; the D is unclear. Trimming left V 1 base short and J 6 bases short, with 9 bases between. The CDR3 runs to 13 residues. From germline, CDR1 is SGDLS and CDR2 YYNGEE.

This clone appeared a few times. The chain links TRBV29-1 to TRBJ1-1; maybe TRBD1 (5 bases). Deletions cut 4 bases from V and 6 bases from J, with 15 bases between. There are 13 residues in the CDR3. Germline values: CDR1 SQVTM, CDR2 ANQGSEA. The CDR3 DNA sequence: TGCAGCGTTGGTTGGCAGGGTAACGCTGAAGCTTTCTTT. It encodes CSVGWQGNAEAFF.

The genes are TRBV7-2 and TRBJ2-4, with D maybe TRBD1 (5 bases). From germline, CDR1 is SGHTA and CDR2 FQGNSA. The V end was cut by 0 bases, the J end by 7 bases, with 13 bases between. This CDR3 is built from 15 residues. The CDR3 reads CASSLAVGRQNIQYF. CDR3 nucleotide sequence: TGTGCCAGCAGCTTAGCTGTAGGCAGACAGAACATTCAGTACTTC.

This clone was counted a single time. The chain joins TRBV4-1 to TRBJ1-4; 9 bases line up with TRBD1. Germline V gene lookup returns CDR1 MGHRA and CDR2 YSYEKL. CDR3 size: 16 residues. J gave up 6 bases and V 4 bases, and 9 bases lay outside the gene matches. CDR3 in amino acids: CASSRNTGTGHEKLFF. CDR3 DNA sequence: TGCGCCAGCAGCCGGAACACCGGGACAGGGCATGAAAAACTGTTTTTT.

The chain employs TRBV19 and TRBJ1-1, with D maybe TRBD1 (5 bases). The V gene lost 1 base and the J gene lost 0 bases, with 9 bases spanning the gap. This CDR3 is built from 15 residues. Germline V lookup: CDR1 LNHDA, CDR2 SQIVND (reference sequence). The CDR3 loop reads CASSIVNRMNTEAFF. The CDR3 DNA sequence: TGTGCCAGTAGTATAGTTAACAGGATGAACACTGAAGCTTTCTTT.

This chain joins TRBV19 and TRBJ1-1; D gene unclear. With 5 bases removed from V and 4 bases from J, the gap between germline ends came to 17 bases. Germline-derived CDR1 and CDR2 are LNHDA and SQIVND (reference sequence). The CDR3 spans 15 residues. The CDR3 loop is CASSSRWERSTEAFF. CDR3 nucleotide sequence: TGTGCCAGTAGTTCACGATGGGAACGGAGCACTGAAGCTTTCTTT.

The V and J genes are TRBV6-1 and TRBJ1-1, with D maybe TRBD1 (5 bases). CDR1 and CDR2 (germline): MNHNS, SASEGT. There are 12 residues in the CDR3. The ends were cut back, 3 bases at V and 10 bases at J, with 12 bases in the middle. The CDR3 DNA is TGTGCCAGCAGTGATCGGGGGGTTATAGCTTTCTTT. This codes for CASSDRGVIAFF.

The chain employs TRBV2 and TRBJ2-7; D uncertain. Germline lookup yields CDR1 SNHLY and CDR2 FYNNEI. CDR3 length: 13 residues. Trimming stripped 7 bases from V and 2 bases from J, with 12 bases between. The CDR3 loop is CASKLAEAYEQYF. Here the CDR3 DNA reads TGTGCCAGCAAACTCGCGGAAGCCTACGAGCAGTACTTC.

This clone has a single count. DNA of the CDR3: TGTGCCAGTAGTCAGTGGGGACAGACCTACGAGCAGTACTTC. Translating it yields CASSQWGQTYEQYF. The chain recombines TRBV19 with TRBJ2-7, with 7 bases fitting TRBD1. V lost 5 bases, J lost 2 bases, and 6 bases stayed unmatched. Germline V gene lookup returns CDR1 LNHDA and CDR2 SQIVND (reference sequence). This CDR3 is 14 amino acids long. The full variable domain, its missing parts supplied by reference TRBV19 and TRBJ2-7, is DGGITQSPKYLFRKEGQNVTLSCEQNLNHDAMYWYRQDPGQGLRLIYYSQIVNDFQKGDIAEGYSVSREKKESFPLTVTSAQKNPTAFYLCASSQWGQTYEQYFGPGTRLTVT.

The chain links TRBV28 to TRBJ1-5, with TRBD1 as a possible D gene (5 bases). Trimming left V 7 bases short and J 2 bases short, with 21 bases between. Germline CDR1 and CDR2: MDHEN and SYDVKM. There are 17 residues in the CDR3. This CDR3 reads CASNPSQGNRGNQPQHF. DNA of the CDR3: TGTGCCAGCAATCCCTCTCAGGGAAACAGAGGCAATCAGCCCCAGCATTTT.

The V call is TRBV5-5, the J call TRBJ1-1, with D hard to call. This CDR3 is built from 14 residues. The ends were cut back, 4 bases at V and 6 bases at J, with 16 bases in the middle. The germline V gene has CDR1 SGHKS and CDR2 YYEKEE (reference sequence). CDR3 nucleotide sequence: TGTGCCAGCAGCCCCTGGGGTCCGAAGGCTGAAGCTTTCTTT. This gives the protein CASSPWGPKAEAFF.

This rearrangement joins TRBV28 to TRBJ1-5, with 7 bases fitting TRBD1. The J segment lost 4 bases and the V segment lost 6 bases, leaving 21 bases of the junction unmatched. Germline loops: CDR1 MDHEN, CDR2 SYDVKM. CDR3 length: 19 amino acids. This CDR3 is CASSPMHPTQGLLNQPQHF. As DNA, the CDR3 is TGTGCCAGCAGCCCCATGCACCCCACACAGGGGCTGTTGAATCAGCCCCAGCATTTT.

The chain couples TRBV10-3 to TRBJ1-6, with unresolved D. V was shortened by 2 bases and J by 5 bases, with 10 bases between the two germline ends. The CDR3 extends over 15 amino acids. The germline V gene has CDR1 ENHRY and CDR2 SYGVKD. For the CDR3, the DNA is TGTGCCATCAGTGAGCACCAGGTTGATAATTCACCCCTCCACTTT. Translation: CAISEHQVDNSPLHF.

This clone was picked up one time. The sample contains more than one DNA sequence encoding this CDR3. The rearrangement links TRBV30 to TRBJ2-7, with D uncertain. CDR1 and CDR2 (germline): GTSNPN, SVGIG (reference sequence). The CDR3 sequence is 13 residues long. V shed 2 bases and J shed 2 bases, with 10 bases lying between them. CDR3: CAWSRRGTYEQYF. Here the CDR3 DNA reads TGTGCCTGGAGTCGGAGAGGTACCTACGAGCAGTACTTC.

This clone has more than one count but fewer than ten. The genes are TRBV7-9 and TRBJ1-1; D possibly corresponds to TRBD1 (5 bases). Trimming cost V 4 bases and J 4 bases, with 16 bases left between them. Germline CDR1 and CDR2: SEHNR and FQNEAQ (reference sequence). This CDR3 is built from 15 residues. CDR3 in DNA: TGTGCCAGCAGCTCGTCCCGGGACGGATCCACTGAAGCTTTCTTT. Its protein is CASSSSRDGSTEAFF.

The chain couples TRBV6-5 to TRBJ1-1, with TRBD1 matching 8 bases. This CDR3 has 14 residues. From germline, CDR1 is MNHEY and CDR2 SVGAGI. The trim removed 6 bases at V and 4 bases at J, leaving 7 bases unmatched. For the CDR3, the DNA is TGTGCCAGCAGCCTCGGACAGGGTGGCACTGAAGCTTTCTTT. It translates to CASSLGQGGTEAFF.

The genes are TRBV27 and TRBJ2-2; 7 nucleotides line up with TRBD2. The V gene end was trimmed by 8 bases and the J gene end by 0 bases; junction bases not matched to a gene: 3. The CDR3 contains 14 residues. CDR1 is MNHEY and CDR2 is SMNVEV in the germline V gene (reference sequence). CDR3 coding DNA: TGTGCCAGCTGGCGGGGGTCGAACACCGGGGAGCTGTTTTTT. This encodes CASWRGSNTGELFF.

The V and J genes are TRBV6-5 and TRBJ1-1; perhaps TRBD1 as D (5 bases). In germline, CDR1 is MNHEY, CDR2 SVGAGI. The CDR3 length is 16 residues. V was clipped by 0 bases and J by 3 bases, with 14 bases between them. The CDR3 protein is CASSYSRGRVDTEAFF. CDR3 coding DNA: TGTGCCAGCAGTTACTCGAGGGGCAGGGTTGACACTGAAGCTTTCTTT.